These T cell receptor beta chains were read from a single sample in a study of shared clonotypes between healthy human individuals. Repertoires were generated with immunoSEQ multiplex PCR, while TCRdb's copy carries only in-frame clones and drops some. The table includes some 1.1 million clones, 77% detected once. Sequencing was done on a sample of memory CD4+ T cells from PBMCs. The origin of the receptors is a man aged 18 to 29 in good health. Some clones in this sample may be carry-over from other donors' samples. Each CDR3 is given with its conserved first and last residue. The order of the fields is V gene, J gene, clone size, D gene, CDR3 DNA, CDR3 protein. D genes are given only for firm matches. Size is omitted from some rows. Given values are once, few, many or a class for expanded clones.

V: TRBV2; J: TRBJ2-3; size: -; D: TRBD2; DNA: TGTGCCAGCAGTGATTCTAGCGGGATTCACACAGATACGCAGTATTTT; CDR3: CASSDSSGIHTDTQYF
V: TRBV12-5; J: TRBJ2-1; size: -; D: -; DNA: TGTGCTAGTGGCGCCCCGAGGGGAGGGGGAGAAGGCCTTGAGCAGTTCTTC; CDR3: CASGAPRGGGEGLEQFF
V: TRBV5-1; J: TRBJ1-1; size: -; D: -; DNA: TGCGCCAGCAGCTTGGAAACGGCAGGGGTGGTCACTGAAGCTTTCTTT; CDR3: CASSLETAGVVTEAFF
V: TRBV5-1; J: TRBJ2-2; size: -; D: -; DNA: TGCGCCAGCAGACTGCAGGGCACCGGGGAGCTGTTTTTT; CDR3: CASRLQGTGELFF
V: TRBV18; J: TRBJ2-7; size: -; D: TRBD1; DNA: TGTGCCAGCTCACCCAACCGGGACAGGGTCTCCGAGCAGTACTTC; CDR3: CASSPNRDRVSEQYF
V: TRBV6-6; J: TRBJ2-7; size: once; D: -; DNA: TGTGCCAGCAGTTACTCGCGGGACCGCTCCTACGAGCAGTACTTC; CDR3: CASSYSRDRSYEQYF
V: TRBV4-2; J: TRBJ2-5; size: -; D: TRBD2; DNA: TGTGCCAGCAGCCAACTAGCGGGGCACGATGAGACCCAGTACTTC; CDR3: CASSQLAGHDETQYF
V: TRBV7-6; J: TRBJ1-2; size: -; D: -; DNA: TGTGCCAGCAGCTTAGCGGTCGCAGGTACCGACTATGGCTACACCTTC; CDR3: CASSLAVAGTDYGYTF
V: TRBV5-4; J: TRBJ2-1; size: -; D: -; DNA: TGTGCCAGCAGCTTGGCGGCTAGTACCGATGAGCAGTTCTTC; CDR3: CASSLAASTDEQFF
V: TRBV5-1; J: TRBJ1-2; size: -; D: -; DNA: TGCGCCAGCAGCTTGGCGCGGGGAGAGGACTATGGCTACACCTTC; CDR3: CASSLARGEDYGYTF
V: TRBV5-1; J: TRBJ2-2; size: -; D: -; DNA: TGCGCCAGCAGCTTGGGAGTCAGGATGAACACCGGGGAGCTGTTTTTT; CDR3: CASSLGVRMNTGELFF
V: TRBV11-3; J: TRBJ2-7; size: -; D: -; DNA: TGTGCCAGCAGCTTAGATAACGGGGCTCCGTACTTC; CDR3: CASSLDNGAPYF
V: TRBV7-6; J: TRBJ2-7; size: many; D: TRBD2; DNA: TGTGCCAGCAGCACCTTGAAAGCGGGGGCATACGAGCAGTACTTC; CDR3: CASSTLKAGAYEQYF
V: TRBV10-1; J: TRBJ2-7; size: -; D: -; DNA: TGCGCCAGCAGTGAGTCCGGGGGACAAATCTTCATCTTTTACGAGCAGTACTTC; CDR3: CASSESGGQIFIFYEQYF
V: TRBV28; J: TRBJ1-3; size: -; D: -; DNA: TGTGCCAGCAGTTTGGGGCAGGGAGGGGGAAACACCATATATTTT; CDR3: CASSLGQGGGNTIYF
V: TRBV5-1; J: TRBJ2-1; size: few; D: TRBD2; DNA: TGCGCCAGCAGCATAGCGGGTAATGAGCAGTTCTTC; CDR3: CASSIAGNEQFF
V: TRBV9; J: TRBJ2-5; size: -; D: -; DNA: TGTGCCAGCAGCCCGACCCTCGACAGCCAAGAGACCCAGTACTTC; CDR3: CASSPTLDSQETQYF
V: TRBV5-8; J: TRBJ1-2; size: -; D: TRBD1; DNA: TGTGCCAGCAGCATCCGGGACAGAAACAACTATGGCTACACCTTC; CDR3: CASSIRDRNNYGYTF
V: TRBV7-9; J: TRBJ1-2; size: once; D: TRBD1; DNA: TGTGCCAGCAGCCCGGAAGAGGGACAGGGTGGGTATGGCTACACCTTC; CDR3: CASSPEEGQGGYGYTF
V: TRBV4-1; J: TRBJ1-1; size: -; D: -; DNA: TGCGCCAGCAGCCATCTTGAGACAGCTGGAGCTTTCTTT; CDR3: CASSHLETAGAFF
V: TRBV19; J: TRBJ1-1; size: -; D: TRBD1; DNA: TGTGCCAGCTTCGGGACAGGGGGCCAGTACACTGAAGCTTTCTTT; CDR3: CASFGTGGQYTEAFF
V: TRBV7-2; J: TRBJ2-1; size: -; D: -; DNA: TGTGCCAGCAGCTTAGAAAGCCCAGCGGTGAGCTCCTACAATGAGCAGTTCTTC; CDR3: CASSLESPAVSSYNEQFF
V: TRBV7-2; J: TRBJ2-2; size: -; D: TRBD2; DNA: TGTGCCAGCCCCACCCCTAGCGGGAGGGCCCTCGGGGAGCTGTTTTTT; CDR3: CASPTPSGRALGELFF
V: TRBV2; J: TRBJ2-1; size: -; D: -; DNA: TGTGCCAGCAGTGGATACCTAGCCCCCTCCTACAATGAGCAGTTCTTC; CDR3: CASSGYLAPSYNEQFF
V: TRBV7-3; J: TRBJ2-5; size: -; D: -; DNA: TGTGCCAGCAGCTTATACGGCAGCCGGGGAGAGACCCAGTACTTC; CDR3: CASSLYGSRGETQYF
V: TRBV10-3; J: TRBJ2-7; size: -; D: TRBD2; DNA: TGTGCCACCGAGCGGGATAAAGGCTACGAGCAGTACTTC; CDR3: CATERDKGYEQYF
V: TRBV19; J: TRBJ2-2; size: -; D: -; DNA: TGTGCCAGTAGCCACAACACCGGGGAGCTGTTTTTT; CDR3: CASSHNTGELFF
V: TRBV6-1; J: TRBJ2-7; size: -; D: -; DNA: TGTGCCAGCAGTGAAGCGGGCGGACCCTACGAGCAGTACTTC; CDR3: CASSEAGGPYEQYF
V: TRBV5-1; J: TRBJ2-7; size: -; D: -; DNA: TGCGCCAGCAGCTTCAGCTCCTACGAGCAGTACTTC; CDR3: CASSFSSYEQYF
V: TRBV7-2; J: TRBJ2-7; size: few; D: -; DNA: TGTGCCAGCAGTTCCGACGGCGGGGCCGGCTACTACGAGCAGTACTTC; CDR3: CASSSDGGAGYYEQYF
V: TRBV5-1; J: TRBJ2-2; size: -; D: -; DNA: TGCGCCAGCAGCTTGGGTAGGGTTACTTTGAACACCGGGGAGCTGTTTTTT; CDR3: CASSLGRVTLNTGELFF
V: TRBV28; J: TRBJ2-7; size: -; D: TRBD1; DNA: TGTGCCAGCGATCAGAACAGGGGGCGGGCGAGGAAATACTTC; CDR3: CASDQNRGRARKYF
V: TRBV2; J: TRBJ1-5; size: -; D: TRBD1; DNA: TGTGCCAGCGCCCCGGGACAGCGGCATCAGCCCCAGCATTTT; CDR3: CASAPGQRHQPQHF
V: TRBV30; J: TRBJ2-1; size: -; D: -; DNA: TGTGCCTGGAGTGTGGGTGGATTACGGGAGCAGTTCTTC; CDR3: CAWSVGGLREQFF
V: TRBV18; J: TRBJ2-3; size: -; D: -; DNA: TGTGCCAGCTCACCACCCTACACAGATACGCAGTATTTT; CDR3: CASSPPYTDTQYF
V: TRBV2; J: TRBJ2-2; size: -; D: -; DNA: TGTGCCAGCAGGGTCCTCGCGGCAGTTCCTACCGGGGAGCTGTTTTTT; CDR3: CASRVLAAVPTGELFF
V: TRBV15; J: TRBJ1-1; size: -; D: -; DNA: TGTGCCACCAGCAGTCCCCAGGGTTCCACTGAAGCTTTCTTT; CDR3: CATSSPQGSTEAFF
V: TRBV4-2; J: TRBJ2-7; size: few; D: -; DNA: TGTGCCAGCAGCCAAGCTCCGAGCTCCTACGAGCAGTACTTC; CDR3: CASSQAPSSYEQYF
V: TRBV10-3; J: TRBJ1-1; size: once; D: -; DNA: TGTGCCATCAGTGAGTCGATTGGGTTGGGAACTGAAGCTTTCTTT; CDR3: CAISESIGLGTEAFF
V: TRBV4-2; J: TRBJ1-1; size: -; D: -; DNA: TGTGCCAGCAGCCACGTCACAGACTATCCTGAAGCTTTCTTT; CDR3: CASSHVTDYPEAFF
V: TRBV27; J: TRBJ2-2; size: once; D: TRBD2; DNA: TGTGCCAGCAGTTTACACGGGAGGGCGAACACCGGGGAGCTGTTTTTT; CDR3: CASSLHGRANTGELFF
V: TRBV6-5; J: TRBJ2-3; size: -; D: -; DNA: TGTGCCAGCAGTATACTCAGGGCAGATACGCAGTATTTT; CDR3: CASSILRADTQYF
V: TRBV28; J: TRBJ1-2; size: -; D: -; DNA: TGTGCCAGCAGTCCCCCGACGCGGCAGGGCTATGGCTACACCTTC; CDR3: CASSPPTRQGYGYTF
V: TRBV18; J: TRBJ1-1; size: -; D: TRBD1; DNA: TGTGCCAGCTCAAGCGACAGGGAGAACACTGAAGCTTTCTTT; CDR3: CASSSDRENTEAFF
V: TRBV30; J: TRBJ1-2; size: -; D: -; DNA: TGTGCCTGGAGTGTAAAGCGTGAAATCTATGGCTACACCTTC; CDR3: CAWSVKREIYGYTF
V: TRBV2; J: TRBJ2-7; size: few; D: -; DNA: TGTGCCAGCAGTGATATAAGGGTCGAGCAGTACTTC; CDR3: CASSDIRVEQYF
V: TRBV19; J: TRBJ2-6; size: -; D: -; DNA: TGTGCCAGCGACGGTAGCTCTGGGGCCAACGTCCTGACTTTC; CDR3: CASDGSSGANVLTF
V: TRBV20-1; J: TRBJ2-7; size: -; D: -; DNA: TGCAGTGCTGACTACTACGAGCAGTACTTC; CDR3: CSADYYEQYF
V: TRBV4-1; J: TRBJ1-3; size: -; D: -; DNA: TGCGCCAGCAGCCGACAGGTACACTCTGGAAACACCATATATTTT; CDR3: CASSRQVHSGNTIYF
V: TRBV9; J: TRBJ1-1; size: -; D: -; DNA: TGTGCCAGCAGCGTAAGAGGGGGCACTGAAGCTTTCTTT; CDR3: CASSVRGGTEAFF
V: TRBV6-1; J: TRBJ1-3; size: -; D: -; DNA: TGTGCCAGCATAGACCATACCGGGTCTGGAAACACCATATATTTT; CDR3: CASIDHTGSGNTIYF